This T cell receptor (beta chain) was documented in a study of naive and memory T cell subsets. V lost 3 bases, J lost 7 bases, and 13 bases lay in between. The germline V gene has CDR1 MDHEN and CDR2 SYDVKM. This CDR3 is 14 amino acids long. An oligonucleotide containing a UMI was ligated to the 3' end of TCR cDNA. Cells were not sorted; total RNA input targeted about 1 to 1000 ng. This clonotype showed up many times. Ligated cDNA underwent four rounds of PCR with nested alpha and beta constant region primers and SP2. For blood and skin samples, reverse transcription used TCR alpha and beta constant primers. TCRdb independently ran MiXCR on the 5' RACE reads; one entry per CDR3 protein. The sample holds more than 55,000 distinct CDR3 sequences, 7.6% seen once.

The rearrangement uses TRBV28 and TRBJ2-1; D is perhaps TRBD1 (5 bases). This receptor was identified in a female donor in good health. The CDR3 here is CASSFPRDSNEQFF. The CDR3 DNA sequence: TGTGCCAGCAGTTTCCCCAGGGATTCTAATGAGCAGTTCTTC. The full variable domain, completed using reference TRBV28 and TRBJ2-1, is DVKVTQSSRYLVKRTGEKVFLECVQDMDHENMFWYRQDPGLGLRLIYFSYDVKMKEKGDIPEGYSVSREKKERFSLILESASTNQTSMYLCASSFPRDSNEQFFGPGTRLTVL.